A selection of T cell receptor beta chains follows, all from one sample in a study of technical replicates of blood from a handful of donors. Sequencing used immunoSEQ multiplex PCR; TCRdb keeps in-frame clones, though not all of them. The table records 55,000 to 85,000 clones, just under 97% of them present only once. Sequenced: T cells isolated from PBMCs. These TCRs come from a human donor in good health. The CDR3 runs from the conserved cysteine through the conserved F or W. D genes are given only for firm matches. For some rows the clone size is stated as once, few or many, or as a class when expanded; others skip it.

>TRBJ1-4|-|-|TRBV5-1
CASSNTGVGGNEKLFF
TGCGCCAGCAGCAACACTGGTGTCGGGGGTAATGAAAAACTGTTTTTT
>TRBJ2-2|-|-|TRBV5-1
CASSYDGANTGELFF
TGCGCCAGCAGCTACGACGGAGCCAACACCGGGGAGCTGTTTTTT
>TRBJ2-5|-|-|TRBV27
CASSPLEAGGATQYF
TGTGCCAGCAGTCCACTAGAGGCTGGGGGGGCGACCCAGTACTTC
>TRBJ2-7|TRBD2|-|TRBV29-1
CSVAGLAGGQSSYEQYF
TGCAGCGTTGCCGGACTAGCGGGAGGGCAGAGCTCCTACGAGCAGTACTTC
>TRBJ1-4|TRBD1|-|TRBV19
CASSRGGQGGTTNEKLFF
TGTGCCAGTAGTAGGGGAGGACAGGGAGGCACAACTAATGAAAAACTGTTTTTT
>TRBJ2-1|-|-|TRBV27
CASGHNYNEQFF
TGTGCCAGCGGACACAACTACAATGAGCAGTTCTTC
>TRBJ2-5|TRBD1|-|TRBV6-6
CASGTGGGQETQYF
TGTGCCAGCGGTACAGGGGGCGGCCAAGAGACCCAGTACTTC
>TRBJ1-5|TRBD1|-|TRBV13
CASSPGTGGVYSNQPQHF
TGTGCCAGCAGCCCCGGGACAGGGGGCGTTTATAGCAATCAGCCCCAGCATTTT
>TRBJ1-1|-|-|TRBV19
CASSMTGHPAVTEAFF
TGTGCCAGTAGTATGACCGGACACCCAGCTGTCACTGAAGCTTTCTTT
>TRBJ2-7|TRBD1|-|TRBV5-1
CASSHRTGDPYEQYF
TGCGCCAGCAGCCACCGGACAGGGGACCCCTACGAGCAGTACTTC
>TRBJ1-2|TRBD1|-|TRBV5-6
CASSGMGQLYGYTF
TGTGCCAGCAGCGGAATGGGACAGCTTTATGGCTACACCTTC
>TRBJ1-4|TRBD1|-|TRBV5-8
CASSPGQGSEKLFF
TGTGCCAGCAGCCCGGGACAGGGATCAGAAAAACTGTTTTTT
>TRBJ2-7|-|-|TRBV11-3
CASSFGSEYEQYF
TGTGCCAGCAGCTTCGGGAGTGAGTACGAGCAGTACTTC
>TRBJ2-3|TRBD1|-|TRBV5-1
CASSFAITGESRTDTQYF
TGCGCCAGCAGCTTCGCTATTACAGGGGAATCTCGGACAGATACGCAGTATTTT
>TRBJ2-1|-|-|TRBV6-1
CASSEAYTAYNEQFF
TGTGCCAGCAGTGAAGCTTACACAGCCTACAATGAGCAGTTCTTC
>TRBJ1-6|TRBD1|-|TRBV11-3
CASSPGQGINSPLHF
TGTGCCAGCAGCCCCGGACAGGGCATTAATTCACCCCTCCACTTT
>TRBJ2-3|TRBD2|once|TRBV28
CASSHPSGRAEDTQYF
TGTGCCAGCAGTCACCCTAGCGGGAGGGCCGAGGATACGCAGTATTTT
>TRBJ1-5|-|-|TRBV7-2
CASSLSGVSNQPQHF
TGTGCCAGCAGCTTATCAGGGGTAAGCAATCAGCCCCAGCATTTT